A single sample is the source of the 30 T cell receptor beta chains below, sequenced in a study of T cell responses to AZD1222 COVID-19 vaccine. Libraries were prepared by immunoSEQ multiplex PCR; TCRdb keeps only in-frame clonotypes and omits some of them. The sample has about 89,000 clones, about 86% seen once. The sequenced sample was peripheral blood, obtained 28 days after the second AZD1222 dose. These TCRs come from an adult who received the AZD1222 COVID-19 vaccine.

V gene TRBV11-2 combines with J gene TRBJ1-2, with D uncertain. Germline values: CDR1 SGHAT, CDR2 FQNNGV. Trimming removed 5 bases at V and 2 bases at J, with 12 bases between. The CDR3 consists of 14 residues. The CDR3 sequence is CASSPRTGNYGYTF. The DNA of the CDR3 is TGTGCCAGCAGCCCGCGGACGGGAAACTATGGCTACACCTTC.

CDR3 nucleotides: TGTGCCAGTAGTAGGGACAGGGGGGAAAAACTGTTTTTT. Amino acids: CASSRDRGEKLFF. The V and J genes are TRBV19 and TRBJ1-4; 11 bases match TRBD1. The CDR3 has 13 amino acids. The J segment lost 8 bases and the V segment lost 4 bases, leaving 0 bases of the junction unmatched. Germline assignment: CDR1 LNHDA and CDR2 SQIVND (reference sequence).

This sequence joins TRBV28 and TRBJ2-4; D might be TRBD1 or TRBD2, each matching 5 bases. V lost 1 base and J lost 7, with 17 bases in between. This CDR3 region has 16 residues. Germline assignment: CDR1 MDHEN and CDR2 SYDVKM. The CDR3 sequence: CASSLFTMGVRNIQYF. In DNA, the CDR3 is TGTGCCAGCAGTTTATTTACGATGGGGGTGAGGAACATTCAGTACTTC.

The CDR3 spells CASSHRDRQGEQFF. In nucleotides, the CDR3 is TGCGCCAGCAGCCACCGGGACAGGCAGGGCGAGCAGTTCTTC. J is TRBJ2-1 and V is TRBV4-3; 8 bases map to TRBD1. Germline trimming cut 3 bases from V and 10 bases from J; bases unmatched to any gene: 8. This CDR3 has 14 residues. Looked up from germline, CDR1 is LGHNA and CDR2 is YSLEER.

This clone showed up just once. The rearrangement joins TRBV11-3 to TRBJ2-7; possible D gene TRBD1, 6 bases. There are 12 residues in the CDR3. Looked up from germline, CDR1 is SGHNT and CDR2 is YENEEA. Trimming shortened V by 0 bases and J by 6 bases, and 6 bases separated the two germline ends. The CDR3 DNA reads as TGTGCCAGCAGCTTAGACAGGGGCGAGCAGTACTTC. Amino acids: CASSLDRGEQYF. Full variable domain (outside the CDR3, taken from reference TRBV11-3 and TRBJ2-7): EAGVVQSPRYKIIEKKQPVAFWCNPISGHNTLYWYLQNLGQGPELLIRYENEEAVDDSQLPKDRFSAERLKGVDSTLKIQPAELGDSAVYLCASSLDRGEQYFGPGTRLTVT.

This clone was seen a few times. The chain links TRBV19 to TRBJ2-2; tentative D call: TRBD1 (5 bases). Per the germline V gene, CDR1 is LNHDA and CDR2 is SQIVND (reference sequence). The V end was cut by 0 bases, the J end by 6 bases, with 5 bases between. The CDR3 has 13 amino acids. CDR3 in amino acids: CASSIDRAGELFF. The DNA of the CDR3 is TGTGCCAGTAGTATAGACAGGGCCGGGGAGCTGTTTTTT. The full variable domain, in which reference TRBV19 and TRBJ2-2 provide the parts outside the CDR3, is DGGITQSPKYLFRKEGQNVTLSCEQNLNHDAMYWYRQDPGQGLRLIYYSQIVNDFQKGDIAEGYSVSREKKESFPLTVTSAQKNPTAFYLCASSIDRAGELFFGEGSRLTVL.

The chain links TRBV19 to TRBJ2-2; the D gene is possibly TRBD1 (5 bases). The ends were cut back, 7 bases at V and 2 bases at J, with 11 bases in the middle. The CDR3 extends over 14 amino acids. Germline assignment: CDR1 LNHDA and CDR2 SQIVND (reference sequence). Here the CDR3 reads CASTQGPNTGELFF. DNA of the CDR3: TGTGCCAGTACCCAGGGCCCAAACACCGGGGAGCTGTTTTTT.

J is TRBJ2-5 and V is TRBV4-1; D possibly corresponds to TRBD1 (6 bases). The CDR3 runs to 16 residues. Germline-derived CDR1 and CDR2 are MGHRA and YSYEKL. Trimming pared 1 base from V and 1 base from J, leaving 13 bases between. CDR3 DNA sequence: TGCGCCAGCAGCCAAGGGGGGCTCAAAATCCAAGAGACCCAGTACTTC. Protein sequence: CASSQGGLKIQETQYF.

The chain is built from TRBV3-1 (or the pseudogene TRBV3-2) and TRBJ1-5; D gene uncertain. The CDR3 has 13 amino acids. Germline V CDR1 and CDR2: LGHDT, YNNKEL (reference sequence). Between the trimmed V and J ends, which lost 2 bases and 5 bases, there was a span of 7 bases. The CDR3 reads CASSQMRDQPQHF. As DNA, the CDR3 is TGTGCCAGCAGCCAAATGCGCGATCAGCCCCAGCATTTT.

With respect to this clone: Other DNA sequences in the same sample also yield this CDR3. J is TRBJ2-1 and V is TRBV7-9; D gene ambiguous. The CDR3 has 15 amino acids. The V end lost 3 bases, the J end lost 5 bases, and 14 bases lay between the germline ends. In germline, CDR1 is SEHNR, CDR2 FQNEAQ (reference sequence). CDR3 sequence reads: CASSLGFGSHNEQFF. The CDR3 DNA reads TGTGCCAGCAGCTTGGGCTTTGGTAGTCACAATGAGCAGTTCTTC. The full variable domain, with the rest looked up from reference TRBV7-9 and TRBJ2-1, is DTGVSQNPRHKITKRGQNVTFRCDPISEHNRLYWYRQTLGQGPEFLTYFQNEAQLEKSRLLSDRFSAERPKGSFSTLEIQRTEQGDSAMYLCASSLGFGSHNEQFFGPGTRLTVL.

The chain combines TRBV4-1 with TRBJ2-4; unclear D gene. The CDR3 sequence is 16 residues long. Between the trimmed V and J ends, which lost 0 bases and 4 bases, there was a span of 13 bases. Germline CDR1 and CDR2: MGHRA and YSYEKL. The CDR3 protein is CASSQDGNPTKNIQYF. In nucleotides, the CDR3 is TGCGCCAGCAGCCAAGATGGAAACCCTACAAAAAACATTCAGTACTTC.

This chain connects TRBV19 to TRBJ1-4; D is undetermined. V lost 5 bases to trimming and J lost 6 bases, with 19 bases between them. CDR1 and CDR2 (germline): LNHDA, SQIVND (reference sequence). CDR3 length: 16 residues. CDR3 in DNA: TGTGCCAGTAGTCCCATCGGCGGTGGTCAACATGAAAAACTGTTTTTT. It encodes CASSPIGGGQHEKLFF.

This clone has just one count. A read error may produce the germline difference seen at one junction end. The chain recombines TRBV10-3 with TRBJ2-6; perhaps TRBD1 as D (6 bases). The CDR3 is 17 amino acids. Germline V gives CDR1 ENHRY, CDR2 SYGVKD. The DNA of the CDR3 is TGTACCATCAGGGGCGGACAGCAAAGCTCTGGGGCCAACGTCCTGACTTTC. Its protein product is CTIRGGQQSSGANVLTF.

The CDR3 loop reads CASSTPGTGYKKSYEQYF. In nucleotides, the CDR3 is TGTGCCAGTAGTACCCCTGGGACAGGGTATAAGAAGTCCTACGAGCAGTACTTC. The genes are TRBV19 and TRBJ2-7, with 9 positions matching TRBD1. This CDR3 region has 18 residues. The germline V gene has CDR1 LNHDA and CDR2 SQIVND (reference sequence). The V gene end was trimmed by 4 bases and the J gene end by 1 base; junction bases not matched to a gene: 14.

The rearrangement uses TRBV5-1 and TRBJ1-1; tentatively, D is TRBD1 (6 bases). Germline V gives CDR1 SGHRS, CDR2 YFSETQ. Trimming cost V 0 bases and J 6 bases, with 12 bases left between them. The CDR3 has 14 amino acids. The DNA for the CDR3 is TGCGCCAGCAGCTTGGGCCCCGGGACACCTGAAGCTTTCTTT. As protein: CASSLGPGTPEAFF.

This sequence joins TRBV18 and TRBJ1-6; D call uncertain. The CDR3 contains 14 residues. Deletions cut 3 bases from V and 9 bases from J, with 12 bases between. Germline CDR1 is KGHSH and CDR2 is LQKENI. The CDR3 here is CASSPTELGSPLHF. In nucleotides, the CDR3 is TGTGCCAGCTCACCGACCGAACTGGGTTCACCCCTCCACTTT. Using reference TRBV18 and TRBJ1-6 for the parts outside the CDR3, the full variable domain is NAGVMQNPRHLVRRRGQEARLRCSPMKGHSHVYWYRQLPEEGLKFMVYLQKENIIDESGMPKERFSAEFPKEGPSILRIQQVVRGDSAAYFCASSPTELGSPLHFGNGTRLTVT.

The chain recombines TRBV5-5 with TRBJ2-4; D call uncertain. Trimming removed 0 bases from V and 0 bases from J, with 13 bases in between. This CDR3 comprises 17 residues. The germline V gene encodes CDR1 SGHKS and CDR2 YYEKEE (reference sequence). The CDR3 loop reads CASSLGAGYLAKNIQYF. DNA for the CDR3: TGTGCCAGCAGCTTGGGGGCAGGCTACCTAGCCAAAAACATTCAGTACTTC.

The CDR3 loop is CASSLQDRAAETQYF. CDR3 sequence (DNA): TGTGCCAGCAGCCTACAGGACAGGGCGGCAGAGACCCAGTACTTC. V and J are TRBV7-2 and TRBJ2-5, with 8 nucleotides matching TRBD1. V shed 5 bases and J 4 bases; nucleotides not matched to a gene: 9. Germline lookup yields CDR1 SGHTA and CDR2 FQGNSA. The CDR3 sequence is 15 residues long.

The V and J genes are TRBV27 and TRBJ1-2; D possibly corresponds to TRBD1 (5 bases). Germline-derived CDR1 and CDR2 are MNHEY and SMNVEV (reference sequence). The CDR3 has 13 amino acids. V dropped 3 bases and J dropped 2 bases, with 7 bases sitting between them. CDR3 in DNA: TGTGCCAGCAGTTTCCGGGACAACTATGGCTACACCTTC. It specifies CASSFRDNYGYTF.

The CDR3 is CASSLVTGTYGYTF. As DNA, the CDR3 is TGTGCCAGCAGCTTAGTGACGGGGACCTATGGCTACACCTTC. The rearrangement joins TRBV7-9 to TRBJ1-2; a possible D gene is TRBD1 (5 bases). Per the germline V gene, CDR1 is SEHNR and CDR2 is FQNEAQ (reference sequence). CDR3 length: 14 amino acids. The germline V and J ends were trimmed by 1 base and 4 bases, with 10 bases remaining between them.

The J gene is TRBJ2-3, the V gene TRBV7-2; TRBD2 aligns across 12 bases. J gave up 0 bases and V 7 bases, and 11 bases lay outside the gene matches. CDR1 and CDR2 (germline): SGHTA, FQGNSA. The CDR3 extends over 18 amino acids. The CDR3 DNA reads as TGTGCCAGCAACCCCGGACTAGCGGGACCTCCTAGCACAGATACGCAGTATTTT. The encoded protein is CASNPGLAGPPSTDTQYF. Together with reference TRBV7-2 and TRBJ2-3, the CDR3 gives the full variable domain: GAGVSQSPSNKVTEKGKDVELRCDPISGHTALYWYRQSLGQGLEFLIYFQGNSAPDKSGLPSDRFSAERTGGSVSTLTIQRTQQEDSAVYLCASNPGLAGPPSTDTQYFGPGTRLTVL.

The rearrangement links TRBV7-9 to TRBJ1-2; no definite D call. The germline V and J ends were trimmed by 5 bases and 0 bases, with 13 bases remaining between them. CDR1 and CDR2 from the germline V gene are SEHNR and FQNEAQ (reference sequence). CDR3 size: 15 residues. In DNA, the CDR3 is TGTGCCAGCAGCCCGGGGAGTTTCACTAACTATGGCTACACCTTC. Its translation is CASSPGSFTNYGYTF.

The rearrangement links TRBV11-2 to TRBJ1-1; D gene ambiguous. CDR3 size: 14 residues. The V and J ends lost 4 bases and 6 bases respectively, with 15 bases between them. Germline V CDR1 and CDR2: SGHAT, FQNNGV. The CDR3 DNA sequence: TGTGCCAGCAGCTCCGAGACAAGGAGGGCTGAAGCTTTCTTT. It yields the protein CASSSETRRAEAFF.

J is TRBJ1-4 and V is TRBV12-3 or TRBV12-4; D is unresolved. V shed 3 bases and J shed 12 bases, with 11 bases lying between them. This CDR3 region has 12 residues. In nucleotides, the CDR3 is TGTGCCAGCAGTTTGAGTCTGGGAGAACTGTTTTTT. It specifies CASSLSLGELFF.

This clone was detected only once. CDR3: CATQAGQGYEQYF. The CDR3 nucleotides are TGTGCCACCCAAGCTGGACAGGGCTACGAGCAGTACTTC. The rearrangement joins TRBV19 to TRBJ2-7; 8 bases map to TRBD1. Per the germline V gene, CDR1 is LNHDA and CDR2 is SQIVND (reference sequence). There are 13 residues in the CDR3. The junction had 8 bases not matched to a gene; V was cut back by 10 bases and J by 3 bases.

The chain has TRBV19 and TRBJ2-5; the match to TRBD1 covers 11 bases. The junction had 4 bases not matched to a gene; V was cut back by 6 bases and J by 7 bases. CDR3 length: 13 residues. Germline V gene sequence: CDR1 LNHDA, CDR2 SQIVND (reference sequence). CDR3 nucleotide sequence: TGTGCCAGTAGGGACAGGGGGCGTGGGACCCAGTACTTC. Amino acid sequence: CASRDRGRGTQYF.

This clone was detected once. V gene TRBV11-2 combines with J gene TRBJ1-1; maybe TRBD1 (5 bases). This CDR3 spans 14 amino acids. Germline assignment: CDR1 SGHAT and CDR2 FQNNGV. The V gene lost 5 bases and the J gene lost 4 bases, with 14 bases spanning the gap. The CDR3 loop is CASSLSGGGTEAFF. The CDR3 coding sequence is TGTGCCAGCAGCCTAAGCGGGGGTGGCACTGAAGCTTTCTTT. The whole variable domain, filled in from reference TRBV11-2 and TRBJ1-1, reads EAGVAQSPRYKIIEKRQSVAFWCNPISGHATLYWYQQILGQGPKLLIQFQNNGVVDDSQLPKDRFSAERLKGVDSTLKIQPAKLEDSAVYLCASSLSGGGTEAFFGQGTRLTVV.

V gene TRBV4-3 combines with J gene TRBJ2-7; D is possibly TRBD2 (5 bases). Trimming removed 0 bases at V and 3 bases at J, with 12 bases between. Germline CDR1 is LGHNA and CDR2 is YSLEER. The CDR3 is 15 residues long. The CDR3 is CASSQERARDYEQYF. DNA of the CDR3: TGCGCCAGCAGCCAAGAGCGGGCACGGGACTACGAGCAGTACTTC.

J is TRBJ2-3 and V is TRBV12-1; no DNA check was done on the table's D call, TRBD1. TRBV12-1 is a recognized pseudogene. The CDR3 is made up of 16 amino acids. The CDR3 DNA sequence: TGTGCCAGCAGTTCCCCGCCCTCACATAGCACAGATACGCAGTATTTT. It codes for CASSSPPSHSTDTQYF.

This rearrangement joins TRBV6-5 to TRBJ2-7, with D possibly matching TRBD1 (5 bases). Germline-derived CDR1 and CDR2 are MNHEY and SVGAGI. V lost 6 bases and J 4 bases, leaving 13 bases between the germline ends. There are 13 residues in the CDR3. The CDR3: CASSDNRNYEQYF. DNA for the CDR3: TGTGCCAGCAGCGACAACAGGAATTACGAGCAGTACTTC.